Included here is one T cell receptor beta chain sequence, with context. The data stem from a study of T cells in Graves' hyperthyroidism and ophthalmopathy. Inclusion characteristics of ophthalmopathy patients comprised a Clinical Activity Score of at least 3, a NOSPECS grade of at least 4, and duration under 3 months. Looked up from germline, CDR1 is LNHNV and CDR2 is YYDKDF (reference sequence). V was cut by 5 bases and J by 2 bases, with 15 bases left in between. The CDR3 sequence is 15 residues long. RNA transcripts served as the template for amplifying TCR beta CDR3 regions. A set of HTBI primers served as the primers for a first-round RT-PCR of the TCR CDR3. TCRdb recomputed calls from the multiplex PCR reads with MiXCR, one row per CDR3 protein. The sample includes approximately 570,000 distinct CDR3 sequences, 15% to 20% seen only once; the top ten take 47%.

The chain joins TRBV15 to TRBJ2-5, with D possibly being TRBD2 (6 bases). This TCR was recovered from a man in his forties with Graves' ophthalmopathy. Sequenced input: blood. The CDR3 loop reads CATSPQSGGQETQYF. CDR3 DNA: TGTGCCACCAGCCCGCAAAGCGGAGGGCAAGAGACCCAGTACTTC. Full variable domain (rest looked up from reference TRBV15 and TRBJ2-5): DAMVIQNPRYQVTQFGKPVTLSCSQTLNHNVMYWYQQKSSQAPKLLFHYYDKDFNNEADTPDNFQSRRPNTSFCFLDIRSPGLGDTAMYLCATSPQSGGQETQYFGPGTRLLVL.